Presented here are 20 T cell receptor beta chains from one specimen sequenced in a study of blood T cell repertoires in COVID-19. Measured with immunoSEQ multiplex PCR; TCRdb has only the in-frame clones, and not every one. The sample holds 98,000 or so clones, approximately 83% seen once. The sequenced sample was peripheral blood. Source of these receptors: a woman at least 80 years old with active or convalescent COVID-19.

The CDR3 nucleotides read TGTGCCAGCTCACCACAGGACAGTCGGAACACTGAAGCTTTCTTT. This encodes CASSPQDSRNTEAFF. The chain links TRBV18 to TRBJ1-1; the D gene is possibly TRBD1 (6 bases). V lost 1 base and J 1 base, leaving 10 bases between the germline ends. This CDR3 is 15 amino acids long. Germline V gene data show CDR1 as KGHSH and CDR2 as LQKENI.

The chain joins TRBV3-1 (or the pseudogene TRBV3-2) to TRBJ1-1; D not resolved. The CDR3 runs 14 residues. The V end lost 3 bases, the J end lost 3 bases, and 11 bases lay between the germline ends. Germline V gene lookup returns CDR1 LGHDT and CDR2 YNNKEL (reference sequence). CDR3 in DNA: TGTGCCAGCAGCCAGGCGGGGATTTACACTGAAGCTTTCTTT. Amino acids: CASSQAGIYTEAFF.

The rearrangement joins TRBV7-8 to TRBJ1-5, with D unclear. Germline assignment: CDR1 SGHVS and CDR2 FQNEAQ. Trimming cost V 6 bases and J 5 bases, with 11 bases left between them. The CDR3 consists of 13 residues. The CDR3 DNA reads as TGTGCCAGCAGGGGAGGGCAGGATCAGCCCCAGCATTTT. Translated: CASRGGQDQPQHF.

The V gene is TRBV28, the J gene TRBJ1-4; 8 bases fit TRBD1. Trimming took 5 bases from V and 7 from J; bases not matched to a gene: 3. The CDR3 runs 13 residues. Germline CDR1 is MDHEN and CDR2 is SYDVKM. The CDR3 spells CASSITGGEKLFF. Here the CDR3 DNA reads TGTGCCAGCAGTATAACAGGGGGTGAAAAACTGTTTTTT.

The gene calls are TRBV5-1 and TRBJ2-7; the match to TRBD1 covers 12 bases. The CDR3 consists of 15 residues. Germline V lookup: CDR1 SGHRS, CDR2 YFSETQ. The junction had 4 bases not matched to a gene; V was cut back by 4 bases and J by 2 bases. The CDR3 region is CASSSGTGGPYEQYF. In DNA form, the CDR3 reads TGCGCCAGCAGCAGTGGGACAGGGGGCCCCTACGAGCAGTACTTC.

The rearrangement joins TRBV6-5 to TRBJ2-3, with 8 nucleotides matching TRBD1. Unmatched junction bases numbered 6, after V lost 2 bases and J lost 5 bases. The V gene's germline CDR1 is MNHEY and CDR2 SVGAGI. This CDR3 region has 15 residues. Here the CDR3 reads CASSYPRGQGDTQYF. As DNA, the CDR3 is TGTGCCAGCAGTTACCCCAGGGGGCAGGGAGATACGCAGTATTTT.

This rearrangement joins TRBV4-3 to TRBJ2-3, with TRBD2 matching 9 bases. Germline trimming cut 0 bases from V and 1 base from J; bases unmatched to any gene: 14. Germline CDR1 and CDR2: LGHNA and YSLEER. The CDR3 contains 20 residues. The CDR3 sequence is CASSQDLVTSGRTGTDTQYF. CDR3 DNA: TGCGCCAGCAGCCAAGATCTAGTAACGAGCGGGAGGACAGGCACAGATACGCAGTATTTT.

V is TRBV12-5 and J is TRBJ1-1, with 11 bases that match TRBD1. Germline V gives CDR1 LGHNT, CDR2 FRNRAP. The CDR3 extends over 15 amino acids. Trimming at V came to 5 bases and at J to 1 base, leaving 3 bases not matched to a gene. The CDR3 DNA is TGTGCTAGTGGTCCTGGACAGGGGGCGAACACTGAAGCTTTCTTT. It yields the protein CASGPGQGANTEAFF.

The V and J genes are TRBV14 and TRBJ2-1; 13 nucleotides align to TRBD2. V lost 0 bases and J lost 0; bases outside the gene matches: 2. Germline V lookup: CDR1 SGHDN, CDR2 FVKESK. This CDR3 region has 18 residues. CDR3 DNA sequence: TGTGCCAGCAGCCAAGACAGGACTAGCGGGAGCTCCTACAATGAGCAGTTCTTC. Encoded protein: CASSQDRTSGSSYNEQFF.

The genes are TRBV11-2 and TRBJ1-1; unclear D gene. CDR1 is SGHAT and CDR2 is FQNNGV in the germline V gene. The ends were cut back, 4 bases at V and 5 bases at J, with 14 bases in the middle. This CDR3 has 14 amino acids. The DNA of the CDR3 is TGTGCCAGCAGCTGGGGTCGAGGGAGGACTGAAGCTTTCTTT. Translating it yields CASSWGRGRTEAFF. Using reference TRBV11-2 and TRBJ1-1 for the parts outside the CDR3, the full variable domain is EAGVAQSPRYKIIEKRQSVAFWCNPISGHATLYWYQQILGQGPKLLIQFQNNGVVDDSQLPKDRFSAERLKGVDSTLKIQPAKLEDSAVYLCASSWGRGRTEAFFGQGTRLTVV.

This clone was recorded once. The rearrangement links TRBV18 to TRBJ1-4; no reliable D call. Trimming stripped 6 bases from V and 2 bases from J, with 16 bases between. Germline V gene lookup returns CDR1 KGHSH and CDR2 LQKENI. CDR3 length: 16 amino acids. In DNA, the CDR3 is TGTGCCAGCTCTAAACCACCGGGGTTGACTAATGAAAAACTGTTTTTT. Translated: CASSKPPGLTNEKLFF.

Worth noting for this clone: A much larger clone sits a single nucleotide away, making a read error possible. This chain connects TRBV6-5 to TRBJ2-7; the match to TRBD1 covers 7 bases. This CDR3 contains 13 residues. Per germline, CDR1 MNHEY and CDR2 SVGAGI. Trimming cost V 6 bases and J 2 bases; bases outside gene matches: 4. CDR3 amino acids: CASSRDRAYEQYF. DNA for the CDR3: TGTGCCAGCAGCCGGGACAGAGCCTACGAGCAGTACTTC.

The gene calls are TRBV7-8 and TRBJ1-2, with TRBD1 as a possible D gene (5 bases). V was pared by 6 bases and J by 4 bases, with 15 bases between. This CDR3 region has 14 residues. Germline values: CDR1 SGHVS, CDR2 FQNEAQ. CDR3 sequence reads: CASSPARQGYGYTF. The CDR3 DNA follows: TGTGCCAGCAGTCCCGCACGGCAGGGCTATGGCTACACCTTC.

The genes are TRBV2 and TRBJ1-4; D perhaps matches TRBD1 (5 bases). Trimming shortened V by 6 bases and J by 2 bases, and 13 bases separated the two germline ends. The CDR3 is made up of 15 amino acids. Germline V gene lookup returns CDR1 SNHLY and CDR2 FYNNEI. The DNA for the CDR3 is TGTGCCAGCAGAGGCAGGGAATCCACTAATGAAAAACTGTTTTTT. Protein product: CASRGRESTNEKLFF.

The chain employs TRBV5-4 and TRBJ2-5; TRBD1 agrees at 8 bases. This CDR3 spans 14 amino acids. V lost 5 bases and J lost 1; bases outside the gene matches: 4. Germline lookup yields CDR1 SGHNT and CDR2 YYREEE (reference sequence). The DNA of the CDR3 is TGTGCCAGCAGGGCCGACAGGGGCCAAGAGACCCAGTACTTC. The encoded protein is CASRADRGQETQYF. The full variable domain, rest sourced from reference TRBV5-4 and TRBJ2-5, is ETGVTQSPTHLIKTRGQQVTLRCSSQSGHNTVSWYQQALGQGPQFIFQYYREEENGRGNFPPRFSGLQFPNYSSELNVNALELDDSALYLCASRADRGQETQYFGPGTRLLVL.

The genes are TRBV24-1 and TRBJ2-1, with 10 bases that match TRBD1. The CDR3 covers 13 residues. Germline V CDR1 and CDR2: KGHDR, SFDVKD. Trimming at V came to 9 bases and at J to 3 bases, leaving 1 base not matched to a gene. The CDR3 region is CATGTGDYNEQFF. DNA for the CDR3: TGTGCCACCGGGACAGGGGACTACAATGAGCAGTTCTTC.

V is TRBV4-1 and J is TRBJ2-3; 9 nucleotides line up with TRBD2. CDR1 is MGHRA, CDR2 YSYEKL, per germline. With 0 bases clipped from V and 2 bases from J, the junction kept 12 bases outside the gene matches. The CDR3 is made up of 19 amino acids. This CDR3 reads CASSQDGSGSHPATDTQYF. The CDR3 coding sequence is TGCGCCAGCAGCCAAGATGGTAGCGGGAGCCATCCCGCCACAGATACGCAGTATTTT.

The V and J genes are TRBV7-9 and TRBJ1-6; tentative D call: TRBD1 (6 bases). Germline V gene lookup returns CDR1 SEHNR and CDR2 FQNEAQ (reference sequence). CDR3 length: 16 residues. V was shortened by 5 bases and J by 0 bases, with 11 bases between the two germline ends. The CDR3 nucleotides read TGTGCCAGCAGCAAACAGGGAAACTCCTATAATTCACCCCTCCACTTT. Encoded protein: CASSKQGNSYNSPLHF. Drawing the rest from reference TRBV7-9 and TRBJ1-6, the complete variable domain is DTGVSQNPRHKITKRGQNVTFRCDPISEHNRLYWYRQTLGQGPEFLTYFQNEAQLEKSRLLSDRFSAERPKGSFSTLEIQRTEQGDSAMYLCASSKQGNSYNSPLHFGNGTRLTVT.

This chain connects TRBV3-1 (or the pseudogene TRBV3-2) to TRBJ1-1; no clear D gene. Between the trimmed V and J ends, which lost 4 bases and 1 base, there was a span of 4 bases. This CDR3 spans 12 amino acids. Looked up from germline, CDR1 is LGHDT and CDR2 is YNNKEL (reference sequence). CDR3 sequence reads: CASSRGNTEAFF. The DNA of the CDR3 is TGTGCCAGCAGCCGAGGGAACACTGAAGCTTTCTTT.

The V and J genes are TRBV5-1 and TRBJ1-4, with D unresolved. Per the germline V gene, CDR1 is SGHRS and CDR2 is YFSETQ. Trimming left V 4 bases short and J 7 bases short, with 20 bases between. The CDR3 is made up of 16 amino acids. The CDR3 loop reads CASSLNRQANGEKLFF. The DNA of the CDR3 is TGCGCCAGCAGCCTGAATCGGCAGGCTAATGGTGAAAAACTGTTTTTT. Supplemented by reference TRBV5-1 and TRBJ1-4, the full variable domain reads KAGVTQTPRYLIKTRGQQVTLSCSPISGHRSVSWYQQTPGQGLQFLFEYFSETQRNKGNFPGRFSGRQFSNSRSEMNVSTLELGDSALYLCASSLNRQANGEKLFFGSGTQLSVL.